This T cell receptor beta chain was captured by sequencing in a study of cytomegalovirus exposure and HLA in healthy donors. Study-level information: Most donors, 81% of around 400 genotyped, fell in the Caucasian-associated ancestry cluster.

The CDR3 consists of 12 residues. Germline V gene data show CDR1 as SGHDN and CDR2 as FVKESK. V was trimmed by 4 bases and J by 0 bases, leaving 4 bases between them. The donors (healthy individuals) were bone marrow donors. PCR used 60 Vbeta primers and 13 Jbeta primers. Clones were read by immunoSEQ multiplex PCR, and TCRdb kept only the in-frame ones, dropping some. This table holds some 100,000 clones, 75% found once. The V gene is TRBV14, the J gene TRBJ2-7; D gene unclear. The sample taken for sequencing was PBMCs. The clonotype was recovered from a man aged 45-65 years in good health and CMV-seronegative. This CDR3 reads CASSRSSYEQYF. The CDR3 coding sequence is TGTGCCAGCAGCCGTAGCTCCTACGAGCAGTACTTC.